The entry below gives a single T cell receptor beta chain sequence along with its context. Its specificity is unknown. The data belong to a study of T cells expressing NK-cell markers. Study background: Repertoire data for TCR beta were derived from sorted T cells (CD3+CD56+NKG2C+, CD3+CD56+NKG2C- and CD3+CD56-NKG2C+). One of the eight sequenced donors was seronegative, whereas the other seven were HCMV-seropositive.

In generating TCR beta cDNA, 5'RACE template switching with UMIs was used. TCRdb reprocessed the 5' RACE reads, with one entry per CDR3 protein and no DNA. The sample has about 370,000 distinct CDR3 sequences. This CDR3 has 13 amino acids. Germline CDR1 reads DFQATT; CDR2 reads SNEGSKA (reference sequence). Study-level points and caveats: Roughly 6 of the donors carried dominant NKG2C+ clonotypes that took up 1.0-7.0% of their CD8+ T cells.

This TCR was sampled from a woman aged 50 to 60 in good health. Source material: blood T cells: a sorted CD56 or NKG2C T cell subset, CD4+ or CD8+ T cells, or bulk PBMC T cells (not recorded which). The gene calls are TRBV20-1 and TRBJ2-3. This CDR3 is CSGWRSITDTQYF.